The present TCR beta chain was sequenced within a study of blood T cell repertoires in COVID-19. Study at large: T cells, B-cell-depleted T cells, or PBMCs supplied cDNA or gDNA.

CDR1 and CDR2 from the germline V gene are SQVTM and ANQGSEA. V was cut by 7 bases and J by 5 bases, with 17 bases left in between. There are 13 residues in the CDR3. Sequencing was performed with immunoSEQ multiplex PCR; in TCRdb, only in-frame clones are kept and a portion is missing. The profile shows 110,000 to 150,000 clones, nearly 85% of them singletons. This chain links TRBV29-1 with TRBJ1-2; D unresolved. The sequencing input was peripheral blood. The sequence came from a human donor in a cohort sampled during active COVID-19. CDR3: CSAGEENDYGYTF. CDR3 coding DNA: TGCAGCGCCGGGGAAGAGAATGATTATGGCTACACCTTC.